The 7 T cell receptor beta chains below come from one sample, sequenced in a study of shared clonotypes between healthy human individuals. Sequencing was performed with immunoSEQ multiplex PCR; in TCRdb, only in-frame clones are kept and a portion is missing. In the table there are roughly 300,000 clones, around 87% of which are singletons. Sequencing used memory CD8+ T cells sorted from blood. Specified subset: CD45RO+ cells pooled with CCR7-negative TemRA cells. The receptors shown here come from a man aged 18 to 35 in good health.

This clone was seen only once. V and J are TRBV15 and TRBJ1-4; 7 bases agree with TRBD1. With V trimmed by 3 bases and J by 4 bases, 5 bases remained unmatched. The CDR3 consists of 15 residues. The germline V gene has CDR1 LNHNV and CDR2 YYDKDF (reference sequence). The CDR3 protein is CATSSDAGGNEKLFF. The CDR3, as DNA: TGTGCCACCAGCAGTGACGCAGGGGGTAATGAAAAACTGTTTTTT.

This clone was counted only a few times. The chain employs TRBV7-9 and TRBJ1-5; TRBD1 matches 10 bases. The trim removed 3 bases at V and 1 base at J, leaving 9 bases unmatched. The CDR3 spans 18 residues. CDR1 and CDR2 from the germline V gene are SEHNR and FQNEAQ (reference sequence). Written as DNA, the CDR3 is TGTGCCAGCAGCTTGGAGGGGGGACAGGGGAACAGCAATCAGCCCCAGCATTTT. Amino acids: CASSLEGGQGNSNQPQHF.

This chain joins TRBV11-2 and TRBJ2-2; no reliable D call. Germline CDR1 SGHAT, CDR2 FQNNGV. The length of the CDR3 is 11 residues. V was cut by 3 bases and J by 7 bases, with 3 bases left in between. CDR3 coding DNA: TGTGCCAGCAGCTTGATCGGGGAGCTGTTTTTT. Its translation is CASSLIGELFF.

A single count supports this clone. The chain combines TRBV5-4 with TRBJ2-5; 7 bases align to TRBD2. After removal of 3 bases from V and 5 bases from J, the junction contained 13 bases not matched to a gene. The CDR3 is 16 amino acids. The germline gives CDR1 SGHNT, CDR2 YYREEE (reference sequence). DNA of the CDR3: TGTGCCAGCAGCTCCTCTGGGGCGGGAGCGTATGAGACCCAGTACTTC. It codes for CASSSSGAGAYETQYF.

The chain joins TRBV19 to TRBJ2-3; D is ambiguous. Trimming took 4 bases from V and 6 from J, leaving 8 bases between them. The germline gives CDR1 LNHDA, CDR2 SQIVND (reference sequence). The CDR3 has 12 residues. The CDR3 region is CASSTLPDTQYF. CDR3 coding DNA: TGTGCCAGTAGTACCCTTCCCGATACGCAGTATTTT. Supplemented by reference TRBV19 and TRBJ2-3, the full variable domain reads DGGITQSPKYLFRKEGQNVTLSCEQNLNHDAMYWYRQDPGQGLRLIYYSQIVNDFQKGDIAEGYSVSREKKESFPLTVTSAQKNPTAFYLCASSTLPDTQYFGPGTRLTVL.

The V call is TRBV2, the J call TRBJ2-2, with D possibly matching TRBD2 (5 bases). V was cut by 8 bases and J by 4 bases, with 5 bases left in between. Germline loops: CDR1 SNHLY, CDR2 FYNNEI. The CDR3 loop spans 11 amino acids. This chain's CDR3 is CASEGTGELFF. Here the CDR3 DNA reads TGTGCCAGCGAGGGCACCGGGGAGCTGTTTTTT. Filled out from reference TRBV2 and TRBJ2-2, the complete variable domain reads EPEVTQTPSHQVTQMGQEVILRCVPISNHLYFYWYRQILGQKVEFLVSFYNNEISEKSEIFDDQFSVERPDGSNFTLKIRSTKLEDSAMYFCASEGTGELFFGEGSRLTVL.

This chain links TRBV28 with TRBJ1-5; TRBD1 is a possible D gene (5 bases). This CDR3 region has 18 residues. Per the germline V gene, CDR1 is MDHEN and CDR2 is SYDVKM. V was cut by 2 bases and J by 0 bases, with 17 bases left in between. This chain's CDR3 is CASSLPIGQPDSNQPQHF. The CDR3 bases are TGTGCCAGCAGTTTACCTATAGGACAACCAGATAGCAATCAGCCCCAGCATTTT. Looking up the rest from reference TRBV28 and TRBJ1-5 gives the full variable domain: DVKVTQSSRYLVKRTGEKVFLECVQDMDHENMFWYRQDPGLGLRLIYFSYDVKMKEKGDIPEGYSVSREKKERFSLILESASTNQTSMYLCASSLPIGQPDSNQPQHFGDGTRLSIL.